Each of the 9 T cell receptor beta chains below was sequenced from the same sample in a study of CD8+CD57+ T cells in acquired aplastic anemia. CD8+CD57+ cell expansion had been shown by flow cytometry in patients chosen for sequencing. Using genomic DNA as the template, TCR beta VDJ and CDR3 profiling was carried out. TCRdb independently ran MiXCR on the reads; one entry per CDR3 protein. Here the sample spans hundreds of thousands of distinct CDR3 sequences, around 30% being singletons. Sequencing used sorted CD4+, CD8+, or CD8+CD57+ T cells (not recorded which) from PBMCs. These receptors all stem from a human donor with aplastic anemia.

This clonotype was found many times. V and J are TRBV7-2 and TRBJ2-1; a weak D match, TRBD1 (6 bases). CDR1 SGHTA and CDR2 FQGNSA come from the germline V gene. V gave up 8 bases and J gave up 8 bases, with 13 bases separating them. The CDR3 is 12 amino acids. The CDR3 loop reads CASRRAGDEQFF. The CDR3 DNA follows: TGTGCCAGCCGAAGGGCAGGGGATGAGCAGTTCTTC.

This chain joins TRBV5-8 and TRBJ2-1, with 7 bases matching TRBD2. The CDR3 has 13 amino acids. With V trimmed by 4 bases and J by 10 bases, 8 bases remained unmatched. Germline lookup yields CDR1 SGHTS and CDR2 YDEGEE. The chain's CDR3 is CASSGGVNSEQFF. For the CDR3, the DNA is TGTGCCAGCAGCGGGGGGGTTAACAGCGAGCAGTTCTTC.

This clonotype came up many times. The V gene is TRBV29-1, the J gene TRBJ2-7, with 12 bases lining up with TRBD2. The germline CDR1 and CDR2 sequences are SQVTM and ANQGSEA. V dropped 5 bases and J dropped 2; count of bases not matched to a gene: 1. CDR3 size: 13 residues. The CDR3 here is CSVRTSGTYEQYF. In DNA form, the CDR3 reads TGCAGCGTTAGGACTAGCGGGACCTACGAGCAGTACTTC.

This clonotype was seen only a few times. This sequence joins TRBV7-2 and TRBJ1-3; D is ambiguous. V was cut by 2 bases and J by 0 bases, with 8 bases left in between. CDR3 size: 15 residues. Germline V lookup: CDR1 SGHTA, CDR2 FQGNSA. CDR3 bases: TGTGCCAGCAGCTTAACAAGCCACTCTGGAAACACCATATATTTT. Its translation is CASSLTSHSGNTIYF.

A note on this clonotype: A junction boundary mismatches the germline segment, possibly from a read error. This rearrangement joins TRBV4-3 to TRBJ1-2; 7 nucleotides line up with TRBD1. Germline V gives CDR1 LGHNA, CDR2 YSLEER. The CDR3 loop spans 14 amino acids. The CDR3: CASSHSDRTYGCTF. For the CDR3, the DNA is TGCGCCAGCAGCCATTCGGACAGGACCTATGGCTGCACCTTC.

The CDR3 DNA reads TGTGCCAGTAGTATAGGGAACCTTATCCATCAGCCCCAGCATTTT. As protein: CASSIGNLIHQPQHF. The rearrangement links TRBV19 to TRBJ1-5; no reliable D call. Germline V lookup: CDR1 LNHDA, CDR2 SQIVND (reference sequence). The CDR3 extends over 15 amino acids. V dropped 1 base and J dropped 5 bases, with 12 bases sitting between them.

The V call is TRBV30, the J call TRBJ1-3; TRBD1 matches at 8 bases. This CDR3 contains 14 residues. The junction had 2 bases not matched to a gene; V was cut back by 4 bases and J by 0 bases. Germline-derived CDR1 and CDR2 are GTSNPN and SVGIG (reference sequence). The CDR3 loop reads CAWKTGASGNTIYF. The CDR3 nucleotides are TGTGCCTGGAAGACAGGGGCCTCTGGAAACACCATATATTTT.

The chain joins TRBV11-2 to TRBJ2-1; 7 bases fit TRBD1. The CDR3 is 14 residues long. Germline values: CDR1 SGHAT, CDR2 FQNNGV. The V and J ends lost 8 bases and 2 bases, in that order; junction bases with no gene match: 6. In DNA, the CDR3 is TGTGCCAGCGCTGCCCAGGGGGCCTACAATGAGCAGTTCTTC. This gives the protein CASAAQGAYNEQFF.

This clonotype was recorded many times. This chain joins TRBV5-1 and TRBJ1-2; weak D call: TRBD1 (6 bases). The V end was cut by 5 bases, the J end by 2 bases, with 16 bases between. Germline V lookup: CDR1 SGHRS, CDR2 YFSETQ. The CDR3 totals 15 residues. The CDR3: CASSLHRTGNYGYTF. CDR3 in DNA: TGCGCCAGCAGTTTACATCGTACAGGGAACTATGGCTACACCTTC.